This record looks at one T cell receptor beta chain sequence and its context. What it binds is unknown. Method: immunoSEQ multiplex PCR; TCRdb's copy keeps in-frame clones and lacks some. The data contain fewer than 550,000 clones, 75% to 80% of them singletons. This specimen belongs to a study of shared clonotypes between healthy human individuals. The CDR3 has 13 amino acids. Germline assignment: CDR1 MDHEN and CDR2 SYDVKM. Between the trimmed V and J ends, which lost 8 bases and 1 base, there was a span of 8 bases. Findings and caveats of the study: Specimens sampled were limited to blood, with tissue repertoires likely differing.

This chain joins TRBV28 and TRBJ2-2; D gene unclear. The sequencing input was PBMCs. This sequence was found in a woman aged 40 to 49 in good health. Some clones in this sample may be carry-over from other donors' samples. Here the CDR3 DNA reads TGTGCCAGCTCTCTTCTGAACACCGGGGAGCTGTTTTTT. Protein product: CASSLLNTGELFF.